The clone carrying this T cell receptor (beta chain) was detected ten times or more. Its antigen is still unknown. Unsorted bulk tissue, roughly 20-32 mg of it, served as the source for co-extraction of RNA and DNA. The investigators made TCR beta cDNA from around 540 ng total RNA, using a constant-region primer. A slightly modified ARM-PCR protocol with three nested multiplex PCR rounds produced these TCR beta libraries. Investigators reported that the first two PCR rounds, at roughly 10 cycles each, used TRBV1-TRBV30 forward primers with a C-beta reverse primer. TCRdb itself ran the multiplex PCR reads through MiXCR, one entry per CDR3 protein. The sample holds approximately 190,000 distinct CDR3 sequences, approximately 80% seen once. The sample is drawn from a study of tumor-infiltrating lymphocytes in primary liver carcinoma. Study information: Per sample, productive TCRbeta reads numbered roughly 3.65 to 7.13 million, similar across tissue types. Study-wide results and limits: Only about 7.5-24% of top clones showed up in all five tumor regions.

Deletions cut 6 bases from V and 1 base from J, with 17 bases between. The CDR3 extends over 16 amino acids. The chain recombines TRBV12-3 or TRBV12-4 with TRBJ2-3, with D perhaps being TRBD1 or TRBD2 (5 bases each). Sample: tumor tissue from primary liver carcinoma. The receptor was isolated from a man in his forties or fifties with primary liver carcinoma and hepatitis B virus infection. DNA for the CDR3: TGTGCCAGCAGCCGCCTAGGACTGGGGGGCACAGATACGCAGTATTTT. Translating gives CASSRLGLGGTDTQYF.